The 11 T cell receptor beta chains below come from one sample, sequenced in a study of T cells in women clearing cervical HPV infection. Sequenced by immunoSEQ multiplex PCR; TCRdb stores in-frame clones only, minus some. Here the sample table reports some 31,000 clones. Sequenced material: blood buffy coat. The receptors were sampled from a woman between 18 and 70 years old with a cervical HPV16 infection that either progressed to CIN3+ or cleared (not recorded which).

With respect to this clone: The CDR3 is cut off 3 residues early in the read; its end comes from the germline J gene. This CDR3 is also generated by other DNA sequences in the sample. The V and J genes are TRBV19 and TRBJ1-3; TRBD1 agrees at 11 bases. This CDR3 has 16 amino acids. Trimming at V came to 3 bases and at J to 4 bases, leaving 5 bases not matched to a gene. Germline CDR1 is LNHDA and CDR2 is SQIVND (reference sequence). CDR3 region: CASSMSRTGGGNTIYF. Partial CDR3 DNA: TGTGCCAGTAGTATGTCCCGGACAGGGGGCGGAAACACC.

As for this clone: The read ends 3 residues before the CDR3 terminus; that terminus is restored from the germline J gene. The V call is TRBV19, the J call TRBJ1-2; no definite D call. This CDR3 contains 16 residues. Germline V lookup: CDR1 LNHDA, CDR2 SQIVND (reference sequence). Here the CDR3 reads CASSILRSSGYNDYTF. CDR3 bases read: TGTGCCAGTAGTATCCTCCGGTCTAGCGGATACAATGAC.

Comments on this clone: The read comes to an end 3 residues before the CDR3 does, leaving the germline J gene to fill in the end. V is TRBV5-1 and J is TRBJ1-4; 9 bases line up with TRBD1. With V trimmed by 0 bases and J by 7 bases, 4 bases remained unmatched. This CDR3 contains 15 residues. Germline-derived CDR1 and CDR2 are SGHRS and YFSETQ. Incomplete CDR3 DNA: TGCGCCAGCAGCTTGGCGGGACAGGGAAGTGAAAAA. Amino acids: CASSLAGQGSEK. The entire CDR3 sequence reads CASSLAGQGSEKLFF.

Regarding this clone: The CDR3 is cut off 3 residues early in the read; its end comes from the germline J gene. The chain recombines TRBV18 with TRBJ2-5, with 7 bases fitting TRBD1. The CDR3 is 15 residues long. Germline V gene lookup returns CDR1 KGHSH and CDR2 LQKENI. V lost 3 bases to trimming and J lost 0 bases; unmatched junction nucleotides: 4. The CDR3 reads CASSPSRGHQETQYF. The covered CDR3 bases are TGTGCCAGCTCACCTTCTAGGGGGCACCAAGAGACC.

As to this clone: The missing CDR3 end, 3 residues past where the read stops, is filled in from the germline J gene. The chain recombines TRBV6-2 or TRBV6-3 with TRBJ1-5; D might be TRBD1 (5 bases). Germline V lookup: CDR1 MNHEY, CDR2 SVGEGT. The CDR3 totals 14 residues. The germline V and J ends were trimmed by 6 bases and 8 bases, with 17 bases remaining between them. This chain's CDR3 is CASSSRLGREPQHF. Incomplete CDR3 DNA: TGTGCCAGCAGCTCGAGGTTGGGCAGGGAGCCC.

As concerns this clone: The read stops 3 residues short of the end of the CDR3; the missing end is completed from the germline J gene. The chain links TRBV20-1 to TRBJ1-3; no clear D. V was cut by 3 bases and J by 4 bases, with 7 bases left in between. This CDR3 is 12 amino acids long. Germline V gene lookup returns CDR1 DFQATT and CDR2 SNEGSKA (reference sequence). The CDR3 region is CSARAAGNTIYF. The covered CDR3 bases are TGCAGTGCTAGGGCGGCCGGAAACACC.

As concerns this clone: The DNA ends 3 residues before the CDR3 does, and the rest of the CDR3 is filled in from the germline J gene. V gene TRBV19 combines with J gene TRBJ2-7, with TRBD1 identical over 7 bases. Germline V lookup: CDR1 LNHDA, CDR2 SQIVND (reference sequence). This CDR3 comprises 15 residues. After removal of 5 bases from V and 3 bases from J, the junction contained 10 bases not matched to a gene. The CDR3 loop is CASSPDRSSVYEQYF. The covered CDR3 bases are TGTGCCAGTAGTCCGGACAGGTCTTCGGTCTACGAG. The whole variable domain, filled in from reference TRBV19 and TRBJ2-7, reads DGGITQSPKYLFRKEGQNVTLSCEQNLNHDAMYWYRQDPGQGLRLIYYSQIVNDFQKGDIAEGYSVSREKKESFPLTVTSAQKNPTAFYLCASSPDRSSVYEQYFGPGTRLTVT.

A remark on this clone: The read ends 3 residues early relative to the CDR3; the germline J gene fills the gap. V and J are TRBV29-1 and TRBJ1-1; TRBD1 matches 7 bases. The CDR3 consists of 12 residues. The germline V gene encodes CDR1 SQVTM and CDR2 ANQGSEA. V lost 5 bases and J lost 2; bases outside the gene matches: 2. This CDR3 reads CSVLGGNTEAFF. Partial CDR3 DNA: TGCAGCGTTCTAGGGGGCAACACTGAA.

The CDR3 DNA, read in part, is TGTGCCAGCAGTGAAGCCTACGAC. It yields the protein CASSEAYD. The whole CDR3 sequence reads CASSEAYDYTF. The chain combines TRBV2 with TRBJ1-2; D gene unclear. Sequencing ends 3 residues short of the CDR3 end; the germline J gene provides the rest. The CDR3 consists of 11 residues. In germline, CDR1 is SNHLY, CDR2 FYNNEI.

As concerns this clone: Coverage ceases 3 residues before the CDR3 finishes, and the germline J gene fills in the end. V and J are TRBV20-1 and TRBJ2-3; possible D gene TRBD1, 5 bases. There are 12 residues in the CDR3. The germline CDR1 and CDR2 sequences are DFQATT and SNEGSKA (reference sequence). The part of the CDR3 DNA that was read is TGCAGTGCTAGAAGACAGCAAGAGACG. It specifies CSARRQQET. The entire CDR3 is CSARRQQETQYF.

Remarks on this clone: The CDR3 is cut off 3 residues early in the read; its end comes from the germline J gene. This sequence joins TRBV19 and TRBJ2-4; TRBD2 is a possible D gene (5 bases). The CDR3 is 13 amino acids. Germline loops: CDR1 LNHDA, CDR2 SQIVND (reference sequence). The sequenced CDR3 bases are TGTGCCAGTAGTATAGCCGAGGGCGATGGT. It specifies CASSIAEGDG. In full, the CDR3 is CASSIAEGDGQYF.